The table lists the clone carrying this TCR beta chain with a count of one. CDR1 is DFQATT, CDR2 SNEGSKA, per germline (reference sequence). Between the trimmed V and J ends, which lost 6 bases and 5 bases, there was a span of 16 bases. The CDR3 covers 13 residues. MiXCR, run by TCRdb on the RT-PCR reads, gives a single entry per CDR3 protein. The table lists roughly 940,000 distinct CDR3 sequences, 15% to 20% of them singletons. This record comes from a study of patients and donors after allogeneic stem cell transplantation. The sample taken for sequencing was blood, either unsorted or a sorted T cell fraction (not recorded which). This chain uses TRBV20-1 with TRBJ2-5, with D perhaps assigned TRBD1 or TRBD2 (5 bases each). This clonotype was sampled from a human donor who was either an allogeneic HSCT recipient or a stem cell or donor lymphocyte infusion donor (not recorded which). It is not recorded whose cells these are; they may come from a transplant donor. This chain's CDR3 is CSALGRRSETQYF. CDR3 nucleotide sequence: TGCAGTGCGCTGGGACGCCGCTCGGAGACCCAGTACTTC.